The 2 T cell receptor beta chains presented below share a single source sample, sequenced in a study of cytomegalovirus exposure and HLA in healthy donors. The PCR ran on 60 Vbeta and 13 Jbeta primers. Clones were sequenced by immunoSEQ multiplex PCR, and TCRdb holds only the in-frame ones, with some missing. The sample holds approximately 140,000 clones, approximately 80% seen once. The specimen sequenced was PBMCs. The receptors come from a woman aged 40 to 55 in good health and CMV-seropositive.

This chain connects TRBV7-2 to TRBJ2-7; no firm D call. The CDR3 is 12 residues long. From germline, CDR1 is SGHTA and CDR2 FQGNSA. Between the trimmed V and J ends, which lost 5 bases and 0 bases, there was a span of 5 bases. As DNA, the CDR3 is TGTGCCAGCAGCCTTAACTCCTACGAGCAGTACTTC. Translating it yields CASSLNSYEQYF.

This chain connects TRBV5-1 to TRBJ1-2; 9 bases line up with TRBD1. The CDR3 has 15 amino acids. Looked up from germline, CDR1 is SGHRS and CDR2 is YFSETQ. V shed 1 base and J 2 bases; nucleotides not matched to a gene: 3. CDR3 protein: CASSLYTGGNYGYTF. The CDR3 DNA reads as TGCGCCAGCAGCTTGTATACAGGGGGCAACTATGGCTACACCTTC.